This T cell receptor (beta chain) emerged from a study of T cell repertoires in cytomegalovirus infection (dated by TCRdb to the late 2010s). Study-wide context: Because public TCR beta signatures pointed to carriage of CMV infection together with the matching HLA type, the HLA type of each donor mattered for the analysis. The paper's findings and limits, for the study overall: The ex vivo response was dominated by HLA-C-restricted CMV-specific TCR beta clonotypes, and the single most frequent clonotype in two of eight donors was supplied by these HLA-C-restricted clonotypes. Cumulative frequency of public TCR beta family members discriminated carriers of CMV infection plus the relevant HLA type in this cohort and an independent approximately 400-donor cohort.

The CDR3 contains 15 residues, cysteine and phenylalanine counted. Only the CDR3 DNA is retained, 45 bases long and in frame from the first base. CDR1 is given as SGHTA and CDR2 as FQGTGA, both from the germline V gene. The V end loses 5 bases and the J end loses 1 base, and a stretch of 11 bases separates them. Sequencing used an Illumina HiSeq 1500. TCRdb reprocessed the public reads (quality trimming at Q25 with fastp, clone calling with MiXCR) and kept in-frame beta chains. Rows with a matching CDR3 protein are joined into one entry that keeps the most common DNA and genes. Counted in this sample were around 280,000 distinct CDR3 sequences; around 13% of them appeared once. 8.8% of the sample is held by the ten biggest clonotypes. This clonotype showed up many times. Its recognized antigen is unknown. The record has no base qualities; no much larger clone is one base away.

The sequenced sample was PBMCs. The sequence is built from TRBV7-3 and TRBJ2-2; 6 matching bases give a weak D call of TRBD2. The clonotype comes from a human donor in good health (CMV status not recorded). Some clones in this sample may be carry-over from other donors' samples. The CDR3 has the sequence CASSRDSKNTGELFF. The DNA is TGTGCCAGCAGCCGGGACTCCAAGAACACCGGGGAGCTGTTTTTT.